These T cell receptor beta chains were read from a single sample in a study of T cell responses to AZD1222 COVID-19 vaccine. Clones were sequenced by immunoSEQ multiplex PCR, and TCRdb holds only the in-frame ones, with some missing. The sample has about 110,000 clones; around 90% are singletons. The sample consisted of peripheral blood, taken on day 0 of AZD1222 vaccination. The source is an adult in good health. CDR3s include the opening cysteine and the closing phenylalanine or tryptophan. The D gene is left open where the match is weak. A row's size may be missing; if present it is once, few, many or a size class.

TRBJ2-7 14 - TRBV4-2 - CASSQVGSGGEQYF TGTGCCAGCAGCCAAGTGGGAAGCGGAGGCGAGCAGTACTTC
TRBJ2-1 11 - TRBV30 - CAWSAGGEQFF TGTGCCTGGAGTGCGGGCGGCGAGCAGTTCTTC
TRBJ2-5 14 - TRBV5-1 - CASSLGVASETQYF TGCGCCAGCAGCTTGGGGGTAGCGTCCGAGACCCAGTACTTC
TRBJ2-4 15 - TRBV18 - CASSPPVDAENIQYF TGTGCCAGCTCACCACCGGTAGATGCCGAAAACATTCAGTACTTC
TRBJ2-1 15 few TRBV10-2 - CASSGILLEYNEQFF TGCGCCAGCAGTGGAATCCTTCTGGAATACAATGAGCAGTTCTTC
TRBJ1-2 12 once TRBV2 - CASKQGLDGYTF TGTGCCAGCAAGCAGGGGTTGGATGGCTACACCTTC
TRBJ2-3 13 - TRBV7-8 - CASSLGSSGTQYF TGTGCCAGCAGCTTAGGATCCTCCGGAACGCAGTATTTT
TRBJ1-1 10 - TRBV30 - CAWGGTEAFF TGTGCCTGGGGGGGGACTGAAGCTTTCTTT
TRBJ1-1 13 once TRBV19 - CASSIDFSTSAFF TGTGCCAGTAGTATAGATTTCTCGACGTCGGCTTTCTTT
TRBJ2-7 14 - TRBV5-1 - CASSLAPESYEQYF TGCGCCAGCAGCTTGGCCCCCGAGTCCTACGAGCAGTACTTC
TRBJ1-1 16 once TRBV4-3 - CASSQDRYRERAEAFF TGCGCCAGCAGCCAAGACCGGTACAGGGAGCGGGCTGAAGCTTTCTTT
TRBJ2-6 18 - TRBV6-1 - CASSEAALGITGANVLTF TGTGCCAGCAGTGAAGCGGCTTTAGGGATTACTGGGGCCAACGTCCTGACTTTC
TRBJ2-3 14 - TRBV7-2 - CASSLGGRTDTQYF TGTGCCAGCAGCTTAGGAGGAAGAACAGATACGCAGTATTTT
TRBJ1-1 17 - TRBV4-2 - CASSQDWAGVGSTEAFF TGTGCCAGCAGCCAAGATTGGGCAGGGGTGGGGAGCACTGAAGCTTTCTTT
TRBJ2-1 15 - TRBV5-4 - CASSPGIPPYNEQFF TGTGCCAGCAGCCCCGGGATTCCGCCCTACAATGAGCAGTTCTTC
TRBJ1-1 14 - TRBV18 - CASSPPGGRTEAFF TGTGCCAGCTCACCCCCCGGGGGCCGGACTGAAGCTTTCTTT
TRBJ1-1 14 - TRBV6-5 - CASSYSAQNTEAFF TGTGCCAGCAGTTACTCGGCGCAGAACACTGAAGCTTTCTTT
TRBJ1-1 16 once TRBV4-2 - CASSQAARAMNTEAFF TGTGCCAGCAGCCAAGCGGCCAGAGCCATGAACACTGAAGCTTTCTTT
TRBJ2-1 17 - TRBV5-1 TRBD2 CASSLTPSGREYNEQFF TGCGCCAGCAGCTTGACCCCTAGCGGGAGGGAGTACAATGAGCAGTTCTTC
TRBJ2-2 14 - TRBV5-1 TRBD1 CASKGQGATGELFF TGCGCCAGCAAAGGACAGGGGGCGACCGGGGAGCTGTTTTTT
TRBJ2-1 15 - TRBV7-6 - CASSSRRGRANEQFF TGTGCCAGCAGCTCGCGACGTGGGCGAGCCAATGAGCAGTTCTTC
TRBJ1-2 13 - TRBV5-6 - CASRRDRNYGYTF TGTGCCAGCAGGAGAGACAGAAACTATGGCTACACCTTC
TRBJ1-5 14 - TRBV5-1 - CASSLAGGNQPQHF TGCGCCAGCAGCTTGGCCGGGGGAAATCAGCCCCAGCATTTT
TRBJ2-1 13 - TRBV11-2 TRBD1 CASSLGDRGKQFF TGTGCCAGCAGCTTAGGGGACAGGGGCAAGCAGTTCTTC
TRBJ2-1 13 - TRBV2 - CASSGHYGNEQFF TGTGCCAGCAGTGGCCACTATGGCAATGAGCAGTTCTTC
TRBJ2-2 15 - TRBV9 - CASSVVSGRSGELFF TGTGCCAGCAGCGTAGTTAGCGGACGCTCCGGGGAGCTGTTTTTT
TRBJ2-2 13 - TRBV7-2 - CASREGVTGELFF TGTGCCAGCAGAGAGGGGGTCACCGGGGAGCTGTTTTTT
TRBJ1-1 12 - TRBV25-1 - CASSEYDGKAFF TGTGCCAGCAGTGAATATGACGGAAAAGCTTTCTTT
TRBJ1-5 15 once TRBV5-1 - CASKPTIDSNQPQHF TGCGCCAGCAAGCCGACCATAGACAGTAATCAGCCCCAGCATTTT
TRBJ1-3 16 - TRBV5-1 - CASSLAALFSGNTIYF TGCGCCAGCAGCTTGGCCGCGCTTTTCTCTGGAAACACCATATATTTT
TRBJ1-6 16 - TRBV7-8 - CASSLGGGRLYSPLHF TGTGCCAGCAGCTTAGGGGGAGGACGGCTATATTCACCCCTCCACTTT
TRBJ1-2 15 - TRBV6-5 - CASSFSYGTYNGYTF TGTGCCAGCAGTTTCTCGTACGGGACGTATAATGGCTACACCTTC
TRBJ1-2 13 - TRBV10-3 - CAISESSSYGYTF TGTGCCATCAGTGAGTCGTCGTCCTATGGCTACACCTTC
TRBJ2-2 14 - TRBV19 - CASSRHRETGELFF TGTGCCAGTAGTAGACACAGGGAAACCGGGGAGCTGTTTTTT
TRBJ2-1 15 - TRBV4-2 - CASSPPSRPENEQFF TGTGCCAGCAGCCCACCTTCGAGACCAGAGAATGAGCAGTTCTTC
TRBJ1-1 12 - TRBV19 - CASNGRYTEAFF TGTGCCAGTAACGGGAGATACACTGAAGCTTTCTTT
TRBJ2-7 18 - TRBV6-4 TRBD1 CASSDLIRDRKFSYEQYF TGTGCCAGCAGTGACTTGATTAGGGACAGAAAGTTCTCCTACGAGCAGTACTTC
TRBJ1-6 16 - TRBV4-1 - CASSPRPPEGNSPLHF TGCGCCAGCAGCCCCCGGCCCCCCGAGGGCAATTCACCCCTCCACTTT
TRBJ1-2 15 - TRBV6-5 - CASSPLGTGNYGYTF TGTGCCAGCAGCCCCTTAGGAACAGGAAACTATGGCTACACCTTC
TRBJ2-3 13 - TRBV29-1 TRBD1 CSVERQGKDTQYF TGCAGCGTTGAGAGACAGGGCAAAGATACGCAGTATTTT
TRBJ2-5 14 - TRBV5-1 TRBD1 CATQSGDSKETQYF TGCGCCACCCAGAGTGGGGACAGTAAAGAGACCCAGTACTTC
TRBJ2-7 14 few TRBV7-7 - CASSLGYRDREQYF TGTGCTAGCAGCTTAGGCTACAGGGACCGCGAGCAGTACTTC
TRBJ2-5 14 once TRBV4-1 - CASRRSGLQETQYF TGCGCCAGCAGACGGTCGGGACTCCAAGAGACCCAGTACTTC
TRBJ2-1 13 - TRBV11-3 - CASGPRAGNEQFF TGTGCCAGCGGCCCTCGGGCAGGGAATGAGCAGTTCTTC
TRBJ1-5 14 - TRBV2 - CASEETGTSQPQHF TGTGCCAGCGAAGAGACAGGTACTTCTCAGCCCCAGCATTTT
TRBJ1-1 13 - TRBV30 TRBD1 CAWSRDRNTEAFF TGTGCCTGGAGCCGGGACAGAAACACTGAAGCTTTCTTT
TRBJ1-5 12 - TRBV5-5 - CASSLAQEPQHF TGTGCCAGCAGCTTGGCCCAGGAGCCCCAGCATTTT
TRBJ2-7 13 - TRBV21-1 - CASSHCQLYEQYF TGTGCCAGCAGCCATTGCCAACTTTACGAGCAGTACTTC
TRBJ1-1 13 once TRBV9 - CASSVGRETEAFF TGTGCCAGCAGCGTAGGCAGGGAGACTGAAGCTTTCTTT
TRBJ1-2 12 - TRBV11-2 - CASSLEDYGYTF TGTGCCAGCAGCTTGGAAGACTATGGCTACACCTTC
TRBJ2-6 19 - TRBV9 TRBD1 CASSVTGQGSFSGANVLTF TGTGCCAGCAGCGTCACCGGACAGGGGTCCTTCTCTGGGGCCAACGTCCTGACTTTC
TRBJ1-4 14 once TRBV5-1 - CASSLVPTNEKLFF TGCGCCAGCAGCTTGGTTCCAACTAATGAAAAACTGTTTTTT
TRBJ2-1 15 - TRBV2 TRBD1 CASSWDRGSYNEQFF TGTGCCAGCAGTTGGGACAGGGGCTCCTACAATGAGCAGTTCTTC
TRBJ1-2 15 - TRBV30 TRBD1 CAWRERDRPMRGYTF TGTGCCTGGAGGGAACGGGACAGGCCAATGCGGGGCTACACCTTC
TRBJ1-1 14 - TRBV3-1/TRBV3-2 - CASSQVVRATEAFF TGTGCCAGCAGCCAAGTAGTCAGGGCCACTGAAGCTTTCTTT
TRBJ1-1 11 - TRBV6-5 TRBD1 CASSTTGKAFF TGTGCCAGCAGTACGACAGGGAAAGCTTTCTTT
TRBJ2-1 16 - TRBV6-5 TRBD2 CASSYAGTSDYNEQFF TGTGCCAGCAGTTACGCCGGGACTAGCGACTACAATGAGCAGTTCTTC
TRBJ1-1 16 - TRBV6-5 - CASSYSTETMNTEAFF TGTGCCAGCAGTTACTCGACAGAGACCATGAACACTGAAGCTTTCTTT
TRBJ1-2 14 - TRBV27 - CASSLLPGNYGYTF TGTGCCAGCAGTCTACTCCCAGGGAACTATGGCTACACCTTC
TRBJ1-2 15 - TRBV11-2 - CASSLEAGTNYGYTF TGTGCCAGCAGCTTAGAGGCAGGGACTAACTATGGCTACACCTTC